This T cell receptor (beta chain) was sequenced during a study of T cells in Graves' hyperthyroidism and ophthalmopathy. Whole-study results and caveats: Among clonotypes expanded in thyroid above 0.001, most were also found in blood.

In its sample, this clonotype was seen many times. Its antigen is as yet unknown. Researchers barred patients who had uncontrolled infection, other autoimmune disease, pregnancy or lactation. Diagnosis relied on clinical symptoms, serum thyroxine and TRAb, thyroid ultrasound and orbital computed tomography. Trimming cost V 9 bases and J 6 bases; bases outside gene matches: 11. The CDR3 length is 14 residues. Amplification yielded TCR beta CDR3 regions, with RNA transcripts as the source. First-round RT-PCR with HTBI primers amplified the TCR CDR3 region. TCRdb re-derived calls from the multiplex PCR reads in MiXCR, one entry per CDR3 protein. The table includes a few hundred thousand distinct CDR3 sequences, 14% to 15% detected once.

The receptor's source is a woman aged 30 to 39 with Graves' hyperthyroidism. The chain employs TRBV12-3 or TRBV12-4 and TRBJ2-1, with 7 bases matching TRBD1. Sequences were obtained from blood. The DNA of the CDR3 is TGTGCCAGTGCCCCGACAGGGCTCCCCAATGAGCAGTTCTTC. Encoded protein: CASAPTGLPNEQFF.